Presented here are 21 T cell receptor beta chains from one specimen sequenced in a study of radiotherapy plus CTLA-4 blockade in lung cancer. The repertoire was sequenced with immunoSEQ multiplex PCR; TCRdb's copy has only in-frame clones and lacks some. In the table there are about 80,000 clones, around 86% of which are singletons. This specimen consisted of peripheral blood, obtained from a patient treated with radiotherapy plus ipilimumab. The receptors stem from a human donor with non-small cell lung cancer who had stable disease on radiotherapy plus ipilimumab.

The rearrangement uses TRBV7-8 and TRBJ2-7, with TRBD1 matching 7 bases. Germline CDR1 is SGHVS and CDR2 is FQNEAQ. J was trimmed by 2 bases and V by 5 bases; bases with no gene match: 6. CDR3 length: 14 amino acids. Here the CDR3 DNA reads TGTGCCAGCAGCCAACTAGGGGGCACCTACGAGCAGTACTTC. Protein: CASSQLGGTYEQYF.

The rearrangement links TRBV14 to TRBJ2-1; TRBD2 matches at 8 bases. Germline CDR1 is SGHDN and CDR2 is FVKESK. J was trimmed by 4 bases and V by 3 bases; bases with no gene match: 11. This CDR3 has 17 amino acids. CDR3 in amino acids: CASSQGRASGSYNEQFF. In DNA form, the CDR3 reads TGTGCCAGCAGCCAGGGTAGGGCCAGCGGGAGTTACAATGAGCAGTTCTTC.

The chain joins TRBV4-2 to TRBJ2-1; TRBD2 matches 10 bases. The V segment lost 4 bases and the J segment 2 bases; nucleotides outside the gene matches: 8. Germline assignment: CDR1 LGHNA and CDR2 YNFKEQ. CDR3 length: 17 residues. Here the CDR3 reads CASSLAGGSSTYNEQFF. The DNA of the CDR3 is TGTGCCAGCAGCCTAGCGGGGGGCAGCTCAACCTACAATGAGCAGTTCTTC.

The chain couples TRBV4-2 to TRBJ2-3; D gene unclear. V lost 1 base and J 4 bases, leaving 6 bases between the germline ends. From germline, CDR1 is LGHNA and CDR2 YNFKEQ. The CDR3 runs 13 residues. The CDR3 loop is CASSQGEADTQYF. The CDR3 DNA is TGTGCCAGCAGCCAAGGCGAGGCAGATACGCAGTATTTT.

In DNA, the CDR3 is TGTGCCAGCAGAGGATTAGCGGGAGGGCCGGGTACGCAGTATTTT. Protein sequence: CASRGLAGGPGTQYF. The chain links TRBV6-5 to TRBJ2-3; TRBD2 aligns across 11 bases. V lost 6 bases, J lost 8 bases, and 10 bases stayed unmatched. CDR3 length: 15 amino acids. CDR1 is MNHEY, CDR2 SVGAGI, per germline.

The rearrangement uses TRBV29-1 and TRBJ2-1, with 10 bases lining up with TRBD2. Germline CDR1 is SQVTM and CDR2 is ANQGSEA. Germline trimming cut 1 base from V and 8 bases from J; bases unmatched to any gene: 5. This CDR3 is built from 14 residues. CDR3 DNA: TGCAGCGTTGAAGTAGCGGGGGGTTACTATGAGCAGTTCTTC. It encodes CSVEVAGGYYEQFF.

V gene TRBV6-4 combines with J gene TRBJ1-1; weak D call: TRBD1 (6 bases). In germline, CDR1 is MRHNA, CDR2 SNTAGT. V gave up 2 bases and J gave up 6 bases, with 22 bases separating them. The CDR3 totals 17 residues. CDR3 nucleotide sequence: TGTGCCAGCAGTGACCGCGAACGTCAGGGGAGGATTGCTGAAGCTTTCTTT. Amino acids: CASSDRERQGRIAEAFF.

The gene calls are TRBV6-6 and TRBJ1-4; D not certain. This CDR3 region has 14 residues. Germline assignment: CDR1 MNHNY and CDR2 SVGAGI (reference sequence). Trimming took 2 bases from V and 9 from J, leaving 13 bases between them. This chain's CDR3 is CASSYPREQQKLFF. The CDR3 coding sequence is TGTGCCAGCAGTTACCCCCGTGAACAACAAAAACTGTTTTTT.

The CDR3 DNA reads TGTGCCAGCAGTTTTCTCAGCGGGAGGGGACAAGAGACCCAGTACTTC. This codes for CASSFLSGRGQETQYF. The genes are TRBV6-5 and TRBJ2-5; TRBD2 matches at 10 bases. V trimming: 4 bases; J trimming: 2 bases; junction bases outside the gene matches: 7. Germline-derived CDR1 and CDR2 are MNHEY and SVGAGI. This CDR3 contains 16 residues.

The chain links TRBV5-1 to TRBJ2-7; D may be TRBD2 (6 bases). Deletions cut 7 bases from V and 3 bases from J, with 17 bases between. CDR1 and CDR2 from the germline V gene are SGHRS and YFSETQ. The CDR3 is 14 amino acids. The CDR3 protein is CASSLGGAGYEQYF. The CDR3 DNA follows: TGCGCCAGCTCCTTGGGCGGGGCGGGCTACGAGCAGTACTTC. The full variable domain, its missing parts supplied by reference TRBV5-1 and TRBJ2-7, is KAGVTQTPRYLIKTRGQQVTLSCSPISGHRSVSWYQQTPGQGLQFLFEYFSETQRNKGNFPGRFSGRQFSNSRSEMNVSTLELGDSALYLCASSLGGAGYEQYFGPGTRLTVT.

J is TRBJ1-2 and V is TRBV7-2; 8 bases agree with TRBD1. The CDR3 sequence is 14 residues long. Germline-derived CDR1 and CDR2 are SGHTA and FQGNSA. With 1 base clipped from V and 4 bases from J, the junction kept 2 bases outside the gene matches. The CDR3 DNA is TGTGCCAGCAGCTTAGGTGACAGGGGCTATGGCTACACCTTC. This gives the protein CASSLGDRGYGYTF.

This rearrangement joins TRBV28 to TRBJ2-5; TRBD2 aligns across 14 bases. This CDR3 is built from 19 residues. The ends lost 10 bases at V and 1 base at J; junction bases unmatched: 17. Germline assignment: CDR1 MDHEN and CDR2 SYDVKM. CDR3 in amino acids: CAIHYRLAGGRFRQETQYF. The CDR3 DNA sequence: TGTGCCATCCACTACCGACTAGCGGGGGGGCGTTTCCGCCAAGAGACCCAGTACTTC.

This clone showed up just once. This chain uses TRBV5-4 with TRBJ2-1; the D gene is possibly TRBD2 (7 bases). This CDR3 has 15 residues. Germline V gene data show CDR1 as SGHNT and CDR2 as YYREEE (reference sequence). V was shortened by 4 bases and J by 6 bases, with 17 bases between the two germline ends. The CDR3 region has the DNA TGTGCCAGCAGCACTCTTCGCGGGGGCCTCAATGAGCAGTTCTTC. The encoded protein is CASSTLRGGLNEQFF.

The chain has TRBV6-1 and TRBJ2-7; 11 bases match TRBD2. Germline values: CDR1 MNHNS, CDR2 SASEGT. The V segment lost 5 bases and the J segment 4 bases; nucleotides outside the gene matches: 7. The CDR3 extends over 15 amino acids. For the CDR3, the DNA is TGTGCCAGCAGTCCCCGACTAGCGGGAAAGTACGAGCAGTACTTC. Translated, it gives CASSPRLAGKYEQYF.

There are a few counts of this clone. The chain has TRBV6-1 and TRBJ1-3, with D unclear. The germline V and J ends were trimmed by 2 bases and 2 bases, with 13 bases remaining between them. Germline V gene sequence: CDR1 MNHNS, CDR2 SASEGT. The CDR3 runs 16 residues. The CDR3 region is CASSEMVGAPGNTIYF. CDR3 in DNA: TGTGCCAGCAGTGAAATGGTCGGAGCCCCTGGAAACACCATATATTTT.

V gene TRBV15 combines with J gene TRBJ1-1; unclear D gene. The CDR3 has 14 amino acids. CDR1 and CDR2 from the germline V gene are LNHNV and YYDKDF (reference sequence). V was shortened by 5 bases and J by 3 bases, with 13 bases between the two germline ends. CDR3 DNA: TGTGCCACCAGCGATGTCGGTAGGGACACTGAAGCTTTCTTT. Translating gives CATSDVGRDTEAFF.

This clone was detected only a few times. The chain has TRBV18 and TRBJ2-1; D might be TRBD2 (6 bases). The CDR3 runs to 13 residues. Germline V CDR1 and CDR2: KGHSH, LQKENI. The ends were cut back, 3 bases at V and 7 bases at J, with 10 bases in the middle. The CDR3 DNA follows: TGTGCCAGCTCACCGGGAGGAGGGAATGAGCAGTTCTTC. This codes for CASSPGGGNEQFF.

The gene calls are TRBV6-1 and TRBJ2-5, with TRBD1 matching over 9 bases. With 7 bases clipped from V and 5 bases from J, the junction kept 5 bases outside the gene matches. Germline lookup yields CDR1 MNHNS and CDR2 SASEGT. The CDR3 totals 13 residues. The CDR3 nucleotides are TGTGCCAGCACTCCCGACAGGGGGGAGACCCAGTACTTC. Translating gives CASTPDRGETQYF.

This clone appeared once. This chain connects TRBV11-2 to TRBJ2-1; no clear D gene. Germline lookup yields CDR1 SGHAT and CDR2 FQNNGV. The CDR3 runs to 12 residues. Trimming stripped 5 bases from V and 3 bases from J, with 5 bases between. In DNA form, the CDR3 reads TGTGCCAGCAGCCCAGGCTACAATGAGCAGTTCTTC. Its protein product is CASSPGYNEQFF.

The chain joins TRBV5-8 to TRBJ1-3; 7 bases line up with TRBD1. Germline V gives CDR1 SGHTS, CDR2 YDEGEE. The CDR3 is 15 residues long. J gave up 8 bases and V 3 bases, and 11 bases lay outside the gene matches. The CDR3 loop reads CASSSPQGGRDTIYF. CDR3 DNA sequence: TGTGCCAGCAGCTCTCCGCAGGGGGGAAGAGACACCATATATTTT.

V usage is TRBV2 and J usage is TRBJ2-2, with D maybe TRBD1 (5 bases). CDR1 and CDR2 from the germline V gene are SNHLY and FYNNEI. The CDR3 has 15 residues. The ends were cut back, 7 bases at V and 3 bases at J, with 15 bases in the middle. CDR3: CASMRRQGYTGELFF. The CDR3 bases are TGTGCCAGCATGAGAAGGCAGGGATACACCGGGGAGCTGTTTTTT.